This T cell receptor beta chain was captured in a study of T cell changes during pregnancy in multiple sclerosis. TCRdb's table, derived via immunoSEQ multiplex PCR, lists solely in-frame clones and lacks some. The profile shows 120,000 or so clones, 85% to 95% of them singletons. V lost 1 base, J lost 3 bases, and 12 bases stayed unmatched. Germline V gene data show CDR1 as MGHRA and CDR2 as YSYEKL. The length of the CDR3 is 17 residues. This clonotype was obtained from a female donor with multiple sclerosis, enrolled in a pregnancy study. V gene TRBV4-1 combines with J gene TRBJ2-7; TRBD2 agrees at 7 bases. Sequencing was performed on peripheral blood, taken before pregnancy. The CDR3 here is CASSQGPETGGFYEQYF. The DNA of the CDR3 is TGCGCCAGCAGCCAAGGTCCAGAGACGGGAGGCTTCTACGAGCAGTACTTC.